Each of the 7 T cell receptor beta chains below was sequenced from the same sample in a study of blood T cell repertoires in COVID-19. The assay was immunoSEQ multiplex PCR, and TCRdb's table has in-frame clones only and misses some. The profile shows roughly 320,000 clones, roughly 86% of them singletons. The sequenced material came from peripheral blood. The receptor source for this set is a man in his 70s with acute or convalescent COVID-19.

The rearrangement joins TRBV28 to TRBJ2-7; D not certain. Germline V CDR1 and CDR2: MDHEN, SYDVKM. This CDR3 has 12 amino acids. V was pared by 6 bases and J by 4 bases, with 10 bases between. The CDR3 bases are TGTGCCAGCAGCTCTACGGTATACGAGCAGTACTTC. It translates to CASSSTVYEQYF.

The J gene is TRBJ1-4, the V gene TRBV5-1, with D hard to call. This CDR3 has 18 residues. V lost 0 bases to trimming and J lost 0 bases, with 15 bases between them. The germline CDR1 and CDR2 sequences are SGHRS and YFSETQ. CDR3 region: CASSLALVGSTTNEKLFF. In DNA, the CDR3 is TGCGCCAGCAGCTTGGCTCTAGTTGGGTCAACAACTAATGAAAAACTGTTTTTT.

Only one count was recorded for this clone. The chain couples TRBV30 to TRBJ1-5, with 12 bases fitting TRBD1. With 2 bases clipped from V and 4 bases from J, the junction kept 6 bases outside the gene matches. CDR1 is GTSNPN, CDR2 SVGIG, per germline (reference sequence). The CDR3 covers 16 residues. The CDR3 DNA reads as TGTGCCTGGAGTCTAACGGGACAGGGGGCGAATCAGCCCCAGCATTTT. It translates to CAWSLTGQGANQPQHF.

This chain joins TRBV2 and TRBJ2-3, with a weak D call TRBD2 (5 bases). V shed 6 bases and J shed 10 bases, with 11 bases lying between them. The CDR3 length is 11 residues. Germline values: CDR1 SNHLY, CDR2 FYNNEI. The CDR3 coding sequence is TGTGCCAGCAGCCGGGGAATTCCGCAGTATTTT. This translates into CASSRGIPQYF.

This sequence joins TRBV5-8 and TRBJ1-4, with TRBD1 matching 7 bases. The CDR3 consists of 15 residues. Germline V gene lookup returns CDR1 SGHTS and CDR2 YDEGEE. After removal of 4 bases from V and 4 bases from J, the junction contained 7 bases not matched to a gene. The CDR3 nucleotides read TGTGCCAGCAGCGTTTTGACAGGGAGTAATGAAAAACTGTTTTTT. This encodes CASSVLTGSNEKLFF. The complete variable domain, with remaining parts taken from reference TRBV5-8 and TRBJ1-4, reads EAGVTQSPTHLIKTRGQQATLRCSPISGHTSVYWYQQALGLGLQFLLWYDEGEERNRGNFPPRFSGRQFPNYSSELNVNALELEDSALYLCASSVLTGSNEKLFFGSGTQLSVL.

The chain couples TRBV30 to TRBJ1-6, with 7 bases matching TRBD1. Germline CDR1 and CDR2: GTSNPN and SVGIG (reference sequence). Trimming cost V 0 bases and J 8 bases; bases outside gene matches: 1. The CDR3 has 13 residues. CDR3 loop: CAWSVQGYSPLHF. CDR3 DNA: TGTGCCTGGAGTGTACAGGGGTATTCACCCCTCCACTTT.

The genes are TRBV14 and TRBJ2-7; 9 bases agree with TRBD1. Germline CDR1 reads SGHDN; CDR2 reads FVKESK. The CDR3 has 15 amino acids. The trim removed 1 base at V and 3 bases at J, leaving 4 bases unmatched. In DNA, the CDR3 is TGTGCCAGCAGCCAAGGGGGGGACAGGGACTACGAGCAGTACTTC. Protein product: CASSQGGDRDYEQYF.